These 20 T cell receptor beta chains originate from one sample sequenced in a study of cytomegalovirus exposure and HLA in healthy donors. Primers included in the PCR were 60 Vbeta and 13 Jbeta primers. Here immunoSEQ multiplex PCR was the method, and the copy in TCRdb shows in-frame clones only, minus some. The table shows 200,000 or so clones, with roughly 87% occurring only once. Sequenced input: PBMCs. The receptors stem from a girl less than two years old in good health and CMV-seronegative.

The chain combines TRBV5-1 with TRBJ2-1, with 8 positions matching TRBD1. Unmatched junction bases numbered 7, after V lost 1 base and J lost 4 bases. The CDR3 runs to 16 residues. Germline V gene lookup returns CDR1 SGHRS and CDR2 YFSETQ. The CDR3 reads CASSLFPTGEYNEQFF. In DNA form, the CDR3 reads TGCGCCAGCAGCTTGTTTCCGACAGGGGAATACAATGAGCAGTTCTTC. The entire variable domain, with the rest obtained from reference TRBV5-1 and TRBJ2-1, is as follows: KAGVTQTPRYLIKTRGQQVTLSCSPISGHRSVSWYQQTPGQGLQFLFEYFSETQRNKGNFPGRFSGRQFSNSRSEMNVSTLELGDSALYLCASSLFPTGEYNEQFFGPGTRLTVL.

In nucleotides, the CDR3 is TGTGCCAGCAGACAAGACGGCGGAGCGGGGTACAATGAGCAGTTCTTC. Translation: CASRQDGGAGYNEQFF. The chain recombines TRBV2 with TRBJ2-1, with 7 positions matching TRBD2. CDR1 is SNHLY and CDR2 is FYNNEI in the germline V gene. V gave up 6 bases and J gave up 4 bases; unmatched junction bases: 12. The CDR3 length is 16 residues.

This sequence joins TRBV5-4 and TRBJ2-5; 8 bases agree with TRBD2. Matching the DNA end better, TRBJ2-7 makes the J call doubtful. The length of the CDR3 is 15 residues. Looked up from germline, CDR1 is SGHNT and CDR2 is YYREEE (reference sequence). CDR3 DNA: TGTGCCAGCAGCTTGGATCGACTAGCGTCCTACGAGCAGTACTTC. Translating it yields CASSLDRLASYEQYF.

V is TRBV19 and J is TRBJ2-3; 8 bases agree with TRBD1. Germline CDR1 is LNHDA and CDR2 is SQIVND (reference sequence). CDR3 size: 14 residues. J gave up 2 bases and V 6 bases, and 4 bases lay outside the gene matches. CDR3 nucleotide sequence: TGTGCCAGTAGATCGACAGGGGCCACAGATACGCAGTATTTT. This encodes CASRSTGATDTQYF.

The CDR3 region has the DNA TGTGCCAGTCCGAGGAGGGGAGAGCGGAACACTGAAGCTTTCTTT. This sequence encodes CASPRRGERNTEAFF. The rearrangement links TRBV2 to TRBJ1-1; D perhaps matches TRBD1 (5 bases). The CDR3 is 15 amino acids. From germline, CDR1 is SNHLY and CDR2 FYNNEI. V dropped 9 bases and J dropped 1 base, with 18 bases sitting between them.

The genes are TRBV4-1 and TRBJ2-5, with D uncertain. Trimming left V 0 bases short and J 3 bases short, with 11 bases between. This CDR3 has 15 residues. Germline V gene sequence: CDR1 MGHRA, CDR2 YSYEKL. Here the CDR3 DNA reads TGCGCCAGCAGCCAAGACAACGTAAGAGAAGAGACCCAGTACTTC. Protein: CASSQDNVREETQYF.

The chain has TRBV7-9 and TRBJ2-7; 11 nucleotides agree with TRBD1. Germline V gene sequence: CDR1 SEHNR, CDR2 FQNEAQ (reference sequence). This CDR3 spans 15 amino acids. With V trimmed by 5 bases and J by 6 bases, 9 bases remained unmatched. The CDR3 sequence is CASSTHGQGAGEQYF. In nucleotides, the CDR3 is TGTGCCAGCAGCACCCACGGACAGGGGGCAGGCGAGCAGTACTTC.

CDR3 in amino acids: CASSHQGIKAGELFF. The DNA of the CDR3 is TGTGCCAGCAGCCACCAGGGAATAAAGGCCGGGGAGCTGTTTTTT. This rearrangement joins TRBV7-9 to TRBJ2-2; TRBD1 might be the D (5 bases). This CDR3 is 15 amino acids long. CDR1 and CDR2 from the germline V gene are SEHNR and FQNEAQ (reference sequence). V lost 5 bases, J lost 6 bases, and 16 bases lay in between.

The genes are TRBV10-3 and TRBJ2-3, with D tentatively TRBD2 (5 bases). This CDR3 spans 13 amino acids. The germline CDR1 and CDR2 sequences are ENHRY and SYGVKD. The germline V and J ends were trimmed by 11 bases and 3 bases, with 15 bases remaining between them. CDR3 protein: CASLKRETDTQYF. Here the CDR3 DNA reads TGTGCCTCCCTAAAGAGGGAGACAGATACGCAGTATTTT.

The CDR3: CASSFLTGDSGELFF. DNA for the CDR3: TGTGCCAGCAGCTTCCTGACAGGGGACTCCGGGGAGCTGTTTTTT. V usage is TRBV5-4 and J usage is TRBJ2-2; 8 bases map to TRBD1. Germline-derived CDR1 and CDR2 are SGHNT and YYREEE (reference sequence). CDR3 length: 15 amino acids. V lost 2 bases and J lost 6; bases outside the gene matches: 6.

The chain carries TRBV20-1 and TRBJ2-5; no clear D. The J call is doubtful: the DNA matches TRBJ2-7 better. Looked up from germline, CDR1 is DFQATT and CDR2 is SNEGSKA (reference sequence). The CDR3 totals 10 residues. As DNA, the CDR3 is TGCAGTGCTTATGTCTACGAGCAGTACTTC. Translating it yields CSAYVYEQYF.

This sequence joins TRBV6-5 and TRBJ2-5; D perhaps matches TRBD2 (5 bases). The end of the DNA fits TRBJ2-7 better, so the J call may be wrong. The CDR3 covers 15 residues. Germline CDR1 and CDR2: MNHEY and SVGAGI. CDR3 protein: CASSRLDSSSYEQYF. CDR3 bases: TGTGCCAGCAGCCGACTGGACTCGAGCTCCTACGAGCAGTACTTC.

As for this clone: Other nucleotide sequences from this sample produce the same CDR3. The rearrangement uses TRBV15 and TRBJ2-5, with D tentatively TRBD2 (6 bases). The V gene lost 6 bases and the J gene lost 2 bases, with 10 bases spanning the gap. The CDR3 totals 13 residues. Germline V lookup: CDR1 LNHNV, CDR2 YYDKDF (reference sequence). CDR3 amino acids: CATSLRGQETQYF. DNA for the CDR3: TGTGCCACCAGTCTCCGGGGGCAAGAGACCCAGTACTTC.

This sequence joins TRBV9 and TRBJ1-5, with 8 bases that match TRBD1. The length of the CDR3 is 13 residues. Trimming took 4 bases from V and 5 from J; bases not matched to a gene: 2. Germline lookup yields CDR1 SGDLS and CDR2 YYNGEE. The CDR3 DNA follows: TGTGCCAGCAGCTCACAGGGGGATCAGCCCCAGCATTTT. This gives the protein CASSSQGDQPQHF.

V gene TRBV27 combines with J gene TRBJ1-1; TRBD1 matches at 7 bases. Germline CDR1 is MNHEY and CDR2 is SMNVEV (reference sequence). V lost 6 bases to trimming and J lost 5 bases; unmatched junction nucleotides: 6. The CDR3 extends over 13 amino acids. The CDR3 sequence: CASRRTGSTEAFF. CDR3 bases: TGTGCCAGCAGAAGGACAGGAAGTACTGAAGCTTTCTTT.

The rearrangement uses TRBV7-8 and TRBJ2-1, with D perhaps TRBD2 (7 bases). Trimming cost V 10 bases and J 9 bases, with 19 bases left between them. This CDR3 comprises 13 residues. CDR1 is SGHVS and CDR2 is FQNEAQ in the germline V gene. The CDR3 protein is CANTPPGGTEQFF. The CDR3 nucleotides read TGTGCCAACACTCCTCCGGGGGGCACTGAGCAGTTCTTC.

The CDR3 spells CASSVAPGQETQYF. The CDR3 bases are TGTGCCAGCAGCGTAGCTCCAGGGCAAGAGACCCAGTACTTC. This sequence joins TRBV9 and TRBJ2-5; D possibly corresponds to TRBD1 (5 bases). Germline V gives CDR1 SGDLS, CDR2 YYNGEE. The CDR3 runs 14 residues. With 0 bases removed from V and 2 bases from J, the gap between germline ends came to 8 bases.

The chain carries TRBV30 and TRBJ1-2; 8 nucleotides line up with TRBD1. There are 14 residues in the CDR3. Germline V gene sequence: CDR1 GTSNPN, CDR2 SVGIG (reference sequence). The V segment lost 1 base and the J segment 3 bases; nucleotides outside the gene matches: 4. The CDR3 protein is CAWSAGGADYGYTF. CDR3 DNA: TGTGCCTGGAGTGCAGGGGGCGCTGACTATGGCTACACCTTC.

The CDR3 here is CASSPMTGSDTQYF. CDR3 nucleotide sequence: TGTGCCAGCAGCCCCATGACTGGCTCCGATACGCAGTATTTT. This rearrangement joins TRBV7-2 to TRBJ2-3; D is undetermined. Trimming cost V 5 bases and J 6 bases, with 15 bases left between them. Per the germline V gene, CDR1 is SGHTA and CDR2 is FQGNSA. The CDR3 covers 14 residues.

Here the CDR3 DNA reads TGTGCCAGCAGCCAAGCGGCTAGCGAGACAGATACGCAGTATTTT. Translation gives CASSQAASETDTQYF. The chain employs TRBV4-2 and TRBJ2-3; a weak D match, TRBD2 (6 bases). Trimming left V 1 base short and J 3 bases short, with 11 bases between. The CDR3 extends over 15 amino acids. Germline V gives CDR1 LGHNA, CDR2 YNFKEQ.